One TCR beta chain is described in this entry. Its antigen is unidentified. The CDR3 spans 13 residues. V was shortened by 5 bases and J by 9 bases, with 14 bases between the two germline ends. This entry is derived from a study of post-analysis software for immune sequencing data. Whole-study context: Multiple sclerosis in the patients followed relapsing-remitting, secondary progressive and progressive-relapsing courses.

General study results and limits: TRBV segments more frequent in patients than in controls numbered five and included TRBV5-6, TRBV5-1 and TRBV20-1. Samples made in the same batch grouped tightly together by F measure. Comparison with controls showed significantly lower normalized Chao1 diversity in multiple sclerosis patients.

The TCR beta cDNA libraries contained unique molecular identifiers. Input of about 0.9 to 10 million T cells yielded hundreds of thousands of cDNA molecules. MiXCR, applied by TCRdb to the PCR reads, yields one record per CDR3 protein. The sample has roughly 580,000 distinct CDR3 sequences, around 40% seen once. The receptor comes from a girl aged 10-17 years with multiple sclerosis. This chain uses TRBV12-3 or TRBV12-4 with TRBJ2-4, with D unclear. Input material: blood. The CDR3 is CASSPRLLGIQYF. DNA for the CDR3: TGTGCCAGCAGTCCTCGCCTCCTGGGCATTCAGTACTTC.